The clone carrying this TCR beta chain has a handful of counts. The antigen is not known. These data originate in a study of identical twins. Study findings and constraints: In zero-insertion analyses, partial confounding could arise from invariant MAIT and iNKT cells.

This CDR3 spans 17 amino acids. Germline V CDR1 and CDR2: DFQATT, SNEGSKA (reference sequence). Trimming removed 6 bases at V and 2 bases at J, with 25 bases between. MiXCR was run by TCRdb on the 5' RACE reads, yielding one entry per CDR3 protein. The table has about 460,000 distinct CDR3 sequences, approximately 15% seen once; the top ten hold about 0.52%. The data were also submitted as part of a second study, on yellow fever vaccine responses in identical twins. This second study notes: On the reported evidence, twins' vaccine T cell responses seemed partly convergent and partly personalized.

V usage is TRBV20-1 and J usage is TRBJ2-5; the D gene could be TRBD1 or TRBD2 (7 bases each). The TCR originated in a woman aged 18-29 years in good health. Source material: CD4+ T cells sorted from blood. The CDR3 DNA is TGCAGTGCGCCGAGTAGGGGGGGACAGACGCGTCAAGAGACCCAGTACTTC. It translates to CSAPSRGGQTRQETQYF.